This T cell receptor (beta chain) was observed in a study of cytomegalovirus exposure and HLA in healthy donors. Study-level points and caveats: Published work reported that the classifier diagnosed cytomegalovirus status with high specificity and sensitivity. Specificity for CMV antigens was confirmed in vitro for a few of the CMV-associated chains.

With regard to this clone: Its specificity is unknown.

Germline V gene data show CDR1 as SGHAT and CDR2 as FQDESV (reference sequence). The CDR3 extends over 14 amino acids. The V and J ends lost 2 bases and 4 bases, in that order; junction bases with no gene match: 4. Here immunoSEQ multiplex PCR was the method, and the copy in TCRdb shows in-frame clones only, minus some. Here the sample spans about 69,000 clones, about 95% being singletons. This clonotype was sampled from a woman aged 18 to 35 in good health and CMV-seronegative. Sequences were obtained from PBMCs. V is TRBV11-1 and J is TRBJ1-1, with 7 positions matching TRBD1. CDR3 nucleotide sequence: TGTGCCAGCAGCTTAAGGGGGCCCCCCACTGAAGCTTTCTTT. It codes for CASSLRGPPTEAFF.